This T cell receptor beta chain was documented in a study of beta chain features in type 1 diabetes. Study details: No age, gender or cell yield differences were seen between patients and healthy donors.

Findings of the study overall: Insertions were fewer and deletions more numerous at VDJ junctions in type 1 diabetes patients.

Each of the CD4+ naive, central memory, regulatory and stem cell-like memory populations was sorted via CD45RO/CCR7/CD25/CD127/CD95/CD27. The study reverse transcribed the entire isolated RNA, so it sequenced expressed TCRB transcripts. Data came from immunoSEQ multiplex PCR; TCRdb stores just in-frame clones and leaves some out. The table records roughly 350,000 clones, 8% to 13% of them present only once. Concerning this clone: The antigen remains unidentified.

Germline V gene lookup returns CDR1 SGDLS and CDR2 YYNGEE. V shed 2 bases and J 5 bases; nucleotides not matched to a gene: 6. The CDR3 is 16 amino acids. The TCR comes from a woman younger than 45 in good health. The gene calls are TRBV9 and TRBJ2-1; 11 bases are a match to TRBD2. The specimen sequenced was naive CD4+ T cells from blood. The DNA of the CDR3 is TGTGCCAGCAGCGTTACTAGCGGGAGTTCGCACAATGAGCAGTTCTTC. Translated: CASSVTSGSSHNEQFF.